These T cell receptor beta chains were read from a single sample in a study of technical replicates of blood from a handful of donors. Profiled with immunoSEQ multiplex PCR; TCRdb holds only in-frame clones, not every one. Of about 48,000 clones in the sample, approximately 90% are singletons; the top ten hold around 4%. Sequenced input: PBMCs. These receptor sequences come from a human donor in good health. Some clones in this sample may be carry-over from other donors' samples. CDR3s include the opening cysteine and the closing phenylalanine or tryptophan. A D gene is named only where the DNA matches it firmly. Size values are once, few and many counts, or a class for expanded clones, and some rows have none.

15	TRBD1	TRBV4-2	TRBJ2-5	-	TGTGCCAGCAGCGCGGGACAGGGGTTTGCGGAGACCCAGTACTTC	CASSAGQGFAETQYF
15	-	TRBV30	TRBJ1-4	once	TGTGCCTGGACGAAAGGGGCCGGGACTAATGAAAAACTGTTTTTT	CAWTKGAGTNEKLFF
15	TRBD1	TRBV4-3	TRBJ1-6	-	TGCGCCAGCAGCCAAGCGGGACAGGGGGGAACCGCCCTCCACTTT	CASSQAGQGGTALHF
14	-	TRBV7-2	TRBJ2-5	-	TGTGCCAGCAGTCGACTAGTGGGCGGGGAGACCCAGTACTTC	CASSRLVGGETQYF
15	TRBD1	TRBV4-3	TRBJ2-7	-	TGCGCCAGCAGCCAGCGAGGGACAGGGGATTACGAGCAGTACTTC	CASSQRGTGDYEQYF
13	TRBD1	TRBV29-1	TRBJ1-5	-	TGCAGCGCTGGGGACAGGGGTAGGCAGCCCCAGCATTTT	CSAGDRGRQPQHF
15	TRBD1	TRBV7-2	TRBJ1-2	-	TGTGCCAGCAGCGTCCCGGGACAGGACGGCGGAGGCTACACCTTC	CASSVPGQDGGGYTF
15	TRBD1	TRBV6-5	TRBJ1-2	-	TGTGCCAGCAGTCGTCGACAGGGAGCTAACTATGGCTACACCTTC	CASSRRQGANYGYTF
12	TRBD1	TRBV6-5	TRBJ1-1	-	TGTGCCAGCAGTCAAGACAGGGTTGAAGCTTTCTTT	CASSQDRVEAFF
16	-	TRBV4-1	TRBJ1-2	-	TGCGCCAGCAGCCCTTCTGTGACAGTGACAGCTTATGGCTACACCTTC	CASSPSVTVTAYGYTF
14	-	TRBV9	TRBJ2-2	-	TGTGCCAGCAGCGTAGTAGTGAACACCGGGGAGCTGTTTTTT	CASSVVVNTGELFF
15	TRBD1	TRBV2	TRBJ2-5	-	TGTGCCAGCAAAGGGACAGGGGGCGTTCGGGAGACCCAGTACTTC	CASKGTGGVRETQYF
14	-	TRBV2	TRBJ2-2	-	TGTGCCAGCAGGCGGACAGGCGGGAACGGGGAGCTGTTTTTT	CASRRTGGNGELFF
15	TRBD1	TRBV19	TRBJ2-2	-	TGTGCCAGTAGTGGGGGACAGTTAAACACCGGGGAGCTGTTTTTT	CASSGGQLNTGELFF
15	-	TRBV4-3	TRBJ1-3	-	TGCGCCAGCAGCCAAGGAGGACAGTCGTGGAACACCATATATTTT	CASSQGGQSWNTIYF
13	-	TRBV6-5	TRBJ1-1	-	TGTGCCAGCAGTTATGGTCAGTTCTTCGAAGCTTTCTTT	CASSYGQFFEAFF
14	TRBD1	TRBV9	TRBJ1-6	-	TGTGCCAGCAGCGGAGGGGGCGCGGGTTCACCCCTCCACTTT	CASSGGGAGSPLHF
14	TRBD1	TRBV7-3	TRBJ1-1	-	TGTGCCAGCAGCCCGGACAGGGGTTACAGTGAAGCTTTCTTT	CASSPDRGYSEAFF
17	TRBD1	TRBV7-6	TRBJ1-4	-	TGTGCCAGCAGCACCGGACAGGGTTTCGGGACTAATGAAAAACTGTTTTTT	CASSTGQGFGTNEKLFF
12	TRBD2	TRBV29-1	TRBJ2-5	once	TGCAGCGCCACCCCGGGGGGGGAGACCCAGTACTTC	CSATPGGETQYF
15	TRBD2	TRBV2	TRBJ2-1	-	TGTGCCAGCAGTGGACTAGCGGGTGGGGGGGCTGAGCAGTTCTTC	CASSGLAGGGAEQFF
16	TRBD2	TRBV12-5	TRBJ2-5	-	TGTGCTAGTGGCCGCCGGGGTAGCGGGGGGGCTGAGACCCAGTACTTC	CASGRRGSGGAETQYF
14	TRBD1	TRBV5-6	TRBJ2-1	-	TGTGCCAGCAGGAGGACAGGGGAAAGGGATGAGCAGTTCTTC	CASRRTGERDEQFF
14	-	TRBV6-5	TRBJ2-3	-	TGTGCCAGCAGTTACTCTCTAGCAACAGATACGCAGTATTTT	CASSYSLATDTQYF
14	-	TRBV19	TRBJ2-5	-	TGTGCCAGTACCGACCAGGGGAGCCAAGAGACCCAGTACTTC	CASTDQGSQETQYF
15	TRBD1	TRBV23-1	TRBJ1-2	-	TGCGCCAGCAAACCGGACAGGGATACTAACTATGGCTACACCTTC	CASKPDRDTNYGYTF
14	-	TRBV19	TRBJ1-1	-	TGTGCCAGTAGTATAAACCCCGGGTACACTGAAGCTTTCTTT	CASSINPGYTEAFF
13	-	TRBV6-1	TRBJ2-6	once	TGTGCCAGCACAGGGTGGGGGGCCAACGTCCTGACTTTC	CASTGWGANVLTF
14	TRBD1	TRBV5-1	TRBJ2-1	-	TGCGCCAGCAGCCCGAGACAGGGTGGGGGTGAGCAGTTCTTC	CASSPRQGGGEQFF
13	-	TRBV10-3	TRBJ2-5	-	TGTGCCATCAGTGAGAACCTGGGGGGGACCCAGTACTTC	CAISENLGGTQYF
14	-	TRBV4-2	TRBJ2-7	-	TGTGCCAGCAGCCAAGATAGCAAGCGACCCGAGCAGTACTTC	CASSQDSKRPEQYF
12	-	TRBV9	TRBJ2-5	-	TGTGCCAGCAGCGGTATAGGAGGGACCCAGTACTTC	CASSGIGGTQYF
12	-	TRBV5-4	TRBJ1-1	-	TGTGCCAGCAGCTTGGACAGCAGAGAAGCTTTCTTT	CASSLDSREAFF
17	-	TRBV10-2	TRBJ2-7	-	TGCGCCAGCAGTAACGTATGGGCCGCCCTCCAGAGTCCCGAGCAGTACTTC	CASSNVWAALQSPEQYF
14	-	TRBV6-6	TRBJ2-7	once	TGTGCCAGCAAGGAAAGTAGCGGAGGCAACGAGCAGTACTTC	CASKESSGGNEQYF
16	TRBD2	TRBV2	TRBJ2-1	-	TGTGCCAGCCGAAAAATGGGACTAGCGGGAGGCATTGAGCAGTTCTTC	CASRKMGLAGGIEQFF
13	TRBD1	TRBV10-3	TRBJ2-1	-	TGTGCCATCAGTGGACAGGGGGCTAATGAGCAGTTCTTC	CAISGQGANEQFF
15	-	TRBV7-9	TRBJ1-1	-	TGTGCCAGCAGCTTCGACCAGGTGGGGAACACTGAAGCTTTCTTT	CASSFDQVGNTEAFF
17	TRBD2	TRBV5-5	TRBJ2-5	-	TGTGCCAGCAGCTTGTTAGCGGGCATAACCGGGAGGGAGACCCAGTACTTC	CASSLLAGITGRETQYF
15	TRBD2	TRBV6-5	TRBJ2-5	-	TGTGCCAGCAGTTACTTAGGGACTAGTGATGAGACCCAGTACTTC	CASSYLGTSDETQYF
13	TRBD1	TRBV5-6	TRBJ2-4	-	TGTGCCAGCACCCTGACAGGGAAAAACATTCAGTACTTC	CASTLTGKNIQYF